Given below is one T cell receptor beta chain in context. This clone's antigen is unknown. No qualities accompany the bases; no much larger clone lies one base away. The data derive from a study of cytomegalovirus exposure and HLA in healthy donors (dated by TCRdb to the late 2010s). Notes on the research overall: The roughly 700 repertoires of the first cohort and the roughly 120 validation repertoires were produced on the same platform, according to a later analysis. The study aimed to test whether signatures of past pathogen exposure could be identified by cataloging public T cell receptors. Along with the 666-subject first cohort, a separate validation cohort of over a hundred different subjects was used. The study combined high-throughput TCR immunosequencing, statistical association of individual TCRs with disease status, and machine learning to predict cytomegalovirus infection status.

Separate from the roughly 660-subject first cohort, the validation cohort of 120 subjects was the group to which the donors belonged. At the junction V is shortened by 5 bases and J by 8 bases; bases outside the gene matches: 8. The cysteine opens and the phenylalanine closes a CDR3 of 14 amino acids. The only DNA kept is the CDR3, 42 bases in frame from the first base. The germline V gene provides CDR1 SNHLY and CDR2 FYNNEI. The library was generated by the immunoSEQ multiplex PCR assay. The published analysis was carried out like this. A statistical classification framework was developed to diagnose cytomegalovirus status using the catalog of TCR beta chain sequences. TCRdb holds this immuneACCESS table with in-frame rearrangements only. Some clones are missing; in checked studies, unresolved V genes explain under half, and the rest has no known cause. The V and J calls and clone size are taken from that table; D and trimming were inferred from the DNA. The table for this sample lists more than 250,000 clones; about nine tenths of them were counted only once. In total, the top ten clones hold 0.75% to 0.85% of the sample.

Results the study describes overall, beyond this receptor: The study gave a list of 150 to 200 TCR beta chains associated with cytomegalovirus. The authors suggested that the approach could potentially be generalized to other disease states and immunological phenotypes. In both the original and validation cohorts, the classifier was reported to diagnose cytomegalovirus status with high specificity and sensitivity. A later analysis had no HLA typing for the validation cohort, so co-occurrence there was scored across all 110 or so repertoires. Most TCR sequences were seen in very few donors, while some public TCRs were found in many individuals. Subsequent analysis determined that TCRs grouped into clusters in the first cohort also showed a tendency toward co-occurrence across the 130 or so validation repertoires, and approximately 94% of cluster scores exceeded 0. A few of the identified cytomegalovirus-associated TCR beta chains were confirmed in vitro to be specific for cytomegalovirus antigens.

This sequence originates from a woman younger than 30 in good health and CMV-seronegative. Sequencing was done on a sample of PBMCs. Here the chain combines TRBV2 and TRBJ1-4, with 7 junctional bases fitting TRBD1. The DNA sequence is TGTGCCAGCAGTCCACAGGGGATTGGAGAAAAACTGTTTTTT. Its translation reads: CASSPQGIGEKLFF.